A selection of T cell receptor beta chains follows, all from one sample in a study of CXCR3-negative and CXCR3-positive naive CD8 T cells. TCRdb reprocessed the 5' RACE reads, keeping one entry per CDR3 protein, no DNA. The sample totals some 100,000 distinct CDR3 sequences. Material for sequencing was naive CXCR3+ CD8+ T cells from blood. The source of these receptors is a human donor in good health. Some clones in this sample may be carry-over from other donors' samples. CDR3s include the opening cysteine and the closing phenylalanine or tryptophan.

J: TRBJ1-5
V: TRBV28
CDR3: CASKVTGSNQPQHF

J: TRBJ2-7
V: TRBV28
CDR3: CASRPDGGLSYEQYF

J: TRBJ2-7
V: TRBV2
CDR3: CASSDHPTRQGTYEQYF

J: TRBJ2-7
V: TRBV20-1
CDR3: CSASQGAASEQYF

J: TRBJ1-1
V: TRBV19
CDR3: CASSILTGMNTEAFF

J: TRBJ2-3
V: TRBV12-3/TRBV12-4
CDR3: CASSQLAVTQYF

J: TRBJ2-7
V: TRBV11-2
CDR3: CASSLTHRTGTGASYEQYF

J: TRBJ2-7
V: TRBV12-3/TRBV12-4
CDR3: CASSSGRNPYEQYF

J: TRBJ1-1
V: TRBV19
CDR3: CAIRDGLNTEAFF

J: TRBJ2-1
V: TRBV5-6
CDR3: CASSFTSFLDEQFF

J: TRBJ2-7
V: TRBV4-3
CDR3: CASSQEGSKGQLTYEQYF

J: TRBJ2-1
V: TRBV5-6
CDR3: CASSLGTGYNEQFF

J: TRBJ2-7
V: TRBV28
CDR3: CASSLSQGLEYEQYF

J: TRBJ2-3
V: TRBV12-3/TRBV12-4
CDR3: CASSLFLIGGRRTDTQYF

J: TRBJ1-5
V: TRBV4-1
CDR3: CASSQVGNQPQHF

J: TRBJ1-2
V: TRBV5-6
CDR3: CASSLLSVNYGYTF

J: TRBJ1-5
V: TRBV6-1
CDR3: CASGSANTALNQPQHF

J: TRBJ1-5
V: TRBV6-5
CDR3: CASRQDREGNQPQHF

J: TRBJ1-1
V: TRBV7-8
CDR3: CASSSPPITEAFF

J: TRBJ2-5
V: TRBV6-5
CDR3: CASSYSFRGSGGEETQYF

J: TRBJ2-1
V: TRBV12-3/TRBV12-4
CDR3: CASTLAGGRYNEQFF

J: TRBJ2-5
V: TRBV7-9
CDR3: CASSSTRLAGPNQETQYF

J: TRBJ2-2
V: TRBV9
CDR3: CASSGRTIAGGPSGELFF

J: TRBJ1-2
V: TRBV5-1
CDR3: CASSYGADYGYTF

J: TRBJ2-1
V: TRBV7-9
CDR3: CASSLGPGLAGGNEQFF

J: TRBJ1-1
V: TRBV12-3/TRBV12-4
CDR3: CASSRGAPLNTEAFF

J: TRBJ2-5
V: TRBV9
CDR3: CASSVAGEETQYF

J: TRBJ2-7
V: TRBV29-1
CDR3: CSVEGYRDSIYEQYF

J: TRBJ2-1
V: TRBV2
CDR3: CASREVVQYRNEQFF